These 2 T cell receptor beta chains were sequenced from one sample in a study of blood T cells in healthy people across ages. PCR was performed a second time for roughly 7 to 12 cycles using a sample-barcoded 5' primer and a J-beta primer mix. From the 5' RACE reads, TCRdb called clonotypes with MiXCR, one entry per CDR3 protein. The sample consists of roughly 1 million distinct CDR3 sequences, under 30% of them appearing once. The same sample was also studied in work on T cells of mothers and their children.

Sequenced: blood. The receptors stem from a girl aged 2-9 years in good health.

This clonotype was seen only a few times. This chain joins TRBV29-1 and TRBJ2-5; D is ambiguous. V dropped 2 bases and J dropped 3 bases, with 7 bases sitting between them. Germline V CDR1 and CDR2: SQVTM, ANQGSEA. CDR3 size: 12 residues. CDR3 in DNA: TGCAGCGTTGAATGGCTGAAAGAGACCCAGTACTTC. Protein product: CSVEWLKETQYF.

The rearrangement joins TRBV2 to TRBJ2-7; D is uncertain. CDR3 length: 14 residues. Trimming took off 7 bases at V and 3 bases at J, with 16 bases between the two ends. From germline, CDR1 is SNHLY and CDR2 FYNNEI. CDR3 DNA sequence: TGTGCCAGCAAAGAGTCCACTCTGGGCTACGAGCAGTACTTC. It translates to CASKESTLGYEQYF. Full variable domain (outside the CDR3, taken from reference TRBV2 and TRBJ2-7): EPEVTQTPSHQVTQMGQEVILRCVPISNHLYFYWYRQILGQKVEFLVSFYNNEISEKSEIFDDQFSVERPDGSNFTLKIRSTKLEDSAMYFCASKESTLGYEQYFGPGTRLTVT.